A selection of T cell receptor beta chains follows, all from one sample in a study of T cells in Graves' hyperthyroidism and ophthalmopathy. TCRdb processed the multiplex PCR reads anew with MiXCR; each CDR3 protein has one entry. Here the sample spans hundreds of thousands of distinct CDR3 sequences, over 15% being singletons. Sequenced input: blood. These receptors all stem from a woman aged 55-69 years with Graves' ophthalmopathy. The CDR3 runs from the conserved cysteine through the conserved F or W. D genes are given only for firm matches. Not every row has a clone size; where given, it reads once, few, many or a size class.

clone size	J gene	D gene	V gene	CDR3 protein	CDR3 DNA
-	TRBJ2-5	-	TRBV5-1	CASSLMARVTETQYF	TGCGCCAGCAGCTTAATGGCGAGGGTGACAGAGACCCAGTACTTC
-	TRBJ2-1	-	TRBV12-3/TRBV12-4	CASRTRGDEQFF	TGTGCCAGCAGAACTAGGGGCGATGAGCAGTTCTTC
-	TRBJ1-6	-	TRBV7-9	CASSLFGTAHSPLHF	TGTGCCAGCAGCTTATTCGGGACGGCGCATTCACCCCTCCACTTT
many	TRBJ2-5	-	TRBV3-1	CASSQTGRETQYF	TGTGCCAGCAGCCAAACGGGGAGAGAGACCCAGTACTTC
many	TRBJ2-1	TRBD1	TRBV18	CASSPPNRGIYNEQFF	TGTGCCAGCTCACCACCAAACAGGGGGATTTACAATGAGCAGTTCTTC
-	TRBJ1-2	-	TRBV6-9	CASSYGTENYGYTF	TGTGCCAGCAGTTACGGGACGGAGAACTATGGCTACACCTTC
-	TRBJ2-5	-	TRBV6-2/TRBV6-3	CASSQPGGGTQYF	TGTGCCAGCAGCCAGCCCGGGGGAGGGACCCAGTACTTC
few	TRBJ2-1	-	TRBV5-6	CASTIGSLGGGNEQFF	TGTGCCAGCACCATTGGGAGTCTGGGAGGGGGCAATGAGCAGTTCTTC
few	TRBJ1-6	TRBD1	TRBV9	CASSADRGSPLHF	TGTGCCAGCAGCGCGGACAGGGGTTCACCCCTCCACTTT
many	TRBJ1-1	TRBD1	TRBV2	CASSKGQGEDTEAFF	TGTGCCAGCAGTAAAGGACAGGGCGAGGACACTGAAGCTTTCTTT
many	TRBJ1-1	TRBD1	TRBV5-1	CASTRQGELVNTEAFF	TGCGCCAGCACGAGACAGGGAGAACTCGTGAACACTGAAGCTTTCTTT
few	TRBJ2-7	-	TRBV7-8	CASSLLEGQYF	TGTGCCAGCAGCTTACTAGAGGGGCAGTACTTC
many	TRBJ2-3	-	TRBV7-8	CASSLLRADTQYF	TGTGCCAGCAGCTTACTCCGGGCAGATACGCAGTATTTT
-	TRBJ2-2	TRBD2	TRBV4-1	CASSKGLAVTGELFF	TGCGCCAGCAGCAAGGGACTAGCGGTCACCGGGGAGCTGTTTTTT
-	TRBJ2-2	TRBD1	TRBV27	CASSLSRGLYTGELFF	TGTGCCAGCAGTTTATCCAGGGGGCTGTACACCGGGGAGCTGTTTTTT
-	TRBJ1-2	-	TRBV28	CASRLGQGYGYTF	TGTGCCAGCCGTTTAGGGCAGGGGTATGGCTACACCTTC
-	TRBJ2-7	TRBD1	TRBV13	CASSMGPGTGAFYEQYF	TGTGCCAGCAGCATGGGGCCCGGGACAGGGGCTTTCTACGAGCAGTACTTC
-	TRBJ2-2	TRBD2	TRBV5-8	CASTGTSGPNTGELFF	TGTGCCAGCACCGGGACTAGCGGACCAAACACCGGGGAGCTGTTTTTT
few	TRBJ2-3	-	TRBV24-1	CATSPPNGADTQYF	TGTGCCACCAGCCCTCCCAATGGCGCAGATACGCAGTATTTT
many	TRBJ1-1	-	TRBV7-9	CASSSTMVGALGTEAFF	TGTGCCAGCAGCTCAACCATGGTCGGGGCCTTGGGGACTGAAGCTTTCTTT
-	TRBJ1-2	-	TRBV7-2	CASSPWTGNYGYTF	TGTGCCAGCAGCCCGTGGACCGGAAACTATGGCTACACCTTC
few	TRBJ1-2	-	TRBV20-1	CSARSRSHYGYTF	TGCAGTGCTCGGAGCAGGTCTCACTATGGCTACACCTTC
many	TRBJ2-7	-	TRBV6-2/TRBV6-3	CASIGQNSYEQYF	TGTGCCAGCATCGGACAGAACTCCTACGAGCAGTACTTC
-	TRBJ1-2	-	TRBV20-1	CSAPSTDANYGYTF	TGCAGTGCTCCGTCGACAGACGCGAACTATGGCTACACCTTC
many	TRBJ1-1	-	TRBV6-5	CASSYGGGRVNTEAFF	TGTGCCAGCAGTTACGGGGGGGGCAGGGTGAACACTGAAGCTTTCTTT
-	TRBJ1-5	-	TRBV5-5	CASSSTDAANQPQHF	TGTGCCAGCAGCTCTACGGACGCCGCAAATCAGCCCCAGCATTTT
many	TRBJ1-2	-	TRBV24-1	CATSDPGRDYTF	TGTGCCACCAGTGACCCAGGTCGTGACTACACCTTC
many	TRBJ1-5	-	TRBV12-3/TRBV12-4	CASSFQGGNQPQHF	TGTGCCAGCAGTTTTCAAGGTGGCAATCAGCCCCAGCATTTT
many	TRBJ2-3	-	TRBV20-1	CSARDPEGGGFTDTQYF	TGCAGTGCTAGAGATCCGGAAGGCGGCGGATTCACAGATACGCAGTATTTT
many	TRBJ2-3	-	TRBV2	CASSAGTASTDTQYF	TGTGCCAGCAGCGCCGGGACCGCGAGCACAGATACGCAGTATTTT